This entry lists 3 T cell receptor beta chains sequenced from one sample in a study of T-cell memory formation after mild COVID-19. One entry per CDR3 protein, called by TCRdb with MiXCR from the 5' RACE reads. The sample records 25,000 to 30,000 distinct CDR3 sequences, roughly 16% being singletons. Source material: PBMCs or a T cell subset sorted from them (not recorded which). The source is an adult who had mild COVID-19 (a few samples of this study predate the infection). Cell type and time point are not known.

The sample holds many counts of this clonotype. The chain employs TRBV27 and TRBJ2-2; D is possibly TRBD2 (7 bases). This CDR3 region has 17 residues. The germline gives CDR1 MNHEY, CDR2 SMNVEV (reference sequence). Trimming stripped 7 bases from V and 7 bases from J, with 25 bases between. The DNA of the CDR3 is TGTGCCAGCACTTCCCCAGGAGGGGGGGGCTTCGTCGGGGAGCTGTTTTTT. Translated: CASTSPGGGGFVGELFF.

This clonotype was detected many times. This chain joins TRBV5-1 and TRBJ2-7; 14 nucleotides match TRBD2. V lost 9 bases, J lost 5 bases, and 16 bases stayed unmatched. CDR1 SGHRS and CDR2 YFSETQ come from the germline V gene. The CDR3 extends over 17 amino acids. The CDR3, as DNA: TGCGCCACGCGACCGGGACTAGCGGGAGAGTGGGCACACGAGCAGTACTTC. Protein product: CATRPGLAGEWAHEQYF. Variable domain in full (rest from reference TRBV5-1 and TRBJ2-7): KAGVTQTPRYLIKTRGQQVTLSCSPISGHRSVSWYQQTPGQGLQFLFEYFSETQRNKGNFPGRFSGRQFSNSRSEMNVSTLELGDSALYLCATRPGLAGEWAHEQYFGPGTRLTVT.

This clonotype was observed at least ten times. This chain links TRBV20-1 with TRBJ2-7; 7 bases map to TRBD2. The CDR3 has 14 residues. Germline CDR1 and CDR2: DFQATT and SNEGSKA (reference sequence). The J segment lost 2 bases and the V segment lost 5 bases, leaving 9 bases of the junction unmatched. CDR3 sequence: CSALPSGSTYEQYF. The CDR3 nucleotides are TGCAGTGCTCTGCCTAGCGGATCTACCTACGAGCAGTACTTC.